These T cell receptor beta chains were read from a single sample in a study of blood T cell repertoires in COVID-19. The table came from immunoSEQ multiplex PCR; TCRdb's copy has only in-frame clones and leaves some out. This repertoire shows under 45,000 clones, around 80% found once; its top ten account for roughly 2%. Sequencing was carried out using peripheral blood. The source is a man aged 60-69 years with active COVID-19. CDR3s include the opening cysteine and the closing phenylalanine or tryptophan. D genes are given only for firm matches. Size is omitted from some rows. Given values are once, few, many or a class for expanded clones.

-	TRBV7-2	TRBJ1-2	medium-sized	TGTGCCAGCAGCCCCAAGGGCGGCCCGGGGGATGGCTACACCTTC	CASSPKGGPGDGYTF
TRBD2	TRBV27	TRBJ2-7	-	TGTGCCAGCAGTTCCCTAGCGGGGGGCGACTACGAGCAGTACTTC	CASSSLAGGDYEQYF
TRBD2	TRBV4-1	TRBJ2-3	-	TGCGCCAGCAGCCCCGGACTAGCGGGGGGGCCTAGCACAGATACGCAGTATTTT	CASSPGLAGGPSTDTQYF
-	TRBV18	TRBJ1-2	-	TGTGCCAGCTCACCAGGGACAAGGGGCGGCTACACCTTC	CASSPGTRGGYTF
-	TRBV12-5	TRBJ2-1	-	TGTGCTAGTGCGGTGGAGGCCTCCTACAATGAGCAGTTCTTC	CASAVEASYNEQFF
-	TRBV3-1/TRBV3-2	TRBJ1-5	-	TGTGCCAGCAGCCAGGGAGGTTGGCAGCCCCAGCATTTT	CASSQGGWQPQHF
TRBD1	TRBV7-2	TRBJ1-6	few	TGTGCCAGCAGCCTGGGACAGCACCTCCACTTT	CASSLGQHLHF
-	TRBV10-3	TRBJ2-7	few	TGTGCCATCAGTGGAGGCTCATCCTACGAGCAGTACTTC	CAISGGSSYEQYF
-	TRBV30	TRBJ1-3	-	TGTGCCACTACCCCTTACGGACAGACCTCTGGAAACACCATATATTTT	CATTPYGQTSGNTIYF
TRBD1	TRBV4-1	TRBJ2-1	-	TGCGCCAGCAGCCAAGGTCCTTCTCGGACAGGGAGGTTGAATGAGCAGTTCTTC	CASSQGPSRTGRLNEQFF
-	TRBV12-3/TRBV12-4	TRBJ2-7	-	TGTGCCAGCAGTTTGGGAGGGGGGGGCGAGCAGTACTTC	CASSLGGGGEQYF
TRBD1	TRBV7-8	TRBJ1-5	few	TGTGCCAGCAGCCGTGACAGGGCTCAGCCCCAGCATTTT	CASSRDRAQPQHF
TRBD2	TRBV5-6	TRBJ2-7	-	TGTGCCAGCAGCGGGAGAGGACTAGCGGGAGGGCCTTACGAGCAGTACTTC	CASSGRGLAGGPYEQYF
TRBD1	TRBV19	TRBJ1-1	-	TGTGCCACCACAGGGGATTTGGCTGAAGCTTTCTTT	CATTGDLAEAFF
-	TRBV5-1	TRBJ1-1	-	TGCGCCAGCAGCTTGACGGTCGGGGGGGGCACTGAAGCTTTCTTT	CASSLTVGGGTEAFF
TRBD2	TRBV6-4	TRBJ2-1	-	TGTGCCAGCACCCACCCCTCGGCTAGCGGGGGCCCCTTGTCCTACAATGAGCAGTTCTTC	CASTHPSASGGPLSYNEQFF
TRBD1	TRBV5-1	TRBJ1-1	-	TGCGCCAGCAGCGGGAGGGACAGGGCCGGCACTGAAGCTTTCTTT	CASSGRDRAGTEAFF
-	TRBV23-1	TRBJ2-7	-	TGCGCCAGCAGTCAATCGACCGGTAGAACAGGGTCAGGAAACTACTCCTACGAGCAGTACTTC	CASSQSTGRTGSGNYSYEQYF
TRBD1	TRBV18	TRBJ1-6	-	TGTGCCAGCTCACCGGGACAGGGGGTTGGTTCACCCCTCCACTTT	CASSPGQGVGSPLHF
-	TRBV19	TRBJ1-1	-	TGTGCCAGTAGTAGTTTACAGGGTTTGGCTTTCTTT	CASSSLQGLAFF
TRBD2	TRBV5-1	TRBJ2-1	-	TGCGCCAGCAGCTCTAGCGGGACCTCCTACAATGAGCAGTTCTTC	CASSSSGTSYNEQFF
TRBD2	TRBV7-2	TRBJ2-7	-	TGTGCCAGCAGCTTAGCGGCGCCTAGCGGGGGGGCGAACGAGCAGTACTTC	CASSLAAPSGGANEQYF
TRBD1	TRBV18	TRBJ2-1	-	TGTGCCAGCTCCCCCCGACAGGGTTTCTTAAATGAGCAGTTCTTC	CASSPRQGFLNEQFF
-	TRBV7-9	TRBJ1-6	-	TGTGCCAGCAGCTTAGTCGCGGCGGGGCCCCTTTCACCCCTCCACTTT	CASSLVAAGPLSPLHF
TRBD2	TRBV6-6	TRBJ2-5	once	TGTGCCAGCAGGACAGCGGGAGGGGGAGAGACCCAGTACTTC	CASRTAGGGETQYF
-	TRBV10-3	TRBJ2-3	few	TGTGCCATCAGTGGGGCCGAGCCTAGCACAGATACGCAGTATTTT	CAISGAEPSTDTQYF
TRBD2	TRBV11-2	TRBJ2-3	-	TGTGCCAGCAGCTTAGAAGCGGGGGGGCTACATACGCAGTATTTT	CASSLEAGGLHTQYF
-	TRBV12-2	TRBJ2-5	-	TGTGCAAGTCGCTTCCCCTCCCCGGGACTGGCCCTGGAGACCCAGTACTTC	CASRFPSPGLALETQYF
TRBD1	TRBV5-1	TRBJ2-7	-	TGCGCCAGCAGCTGGGACAGGGCCCCCGAGCAGTACTTC	CASSWDRAPEQYF
TRBD2	TRBV5-6	TRBJ2-7	-	TGTGCCAGCAGCTTGGAACTAGCGGGAGGGGGCGAGCAGTACTTC	CASSLELAGGGEQYF
-	TRBV5-1	TRBJ2-7	-	TGCGCCAGCAGCCGTGAGGGGGGGCTCTACGAGCAGTACTTC	CASSREGGLYEQYF